Presented here are 4 T cell receptor beta chains from one specimen sequenced in a study of cytomegalovirus exposure and HLA in healthy donors. Use of 60 Vbeta and 13 Jbeta primers characterized the PCR. Using immunoSEQ multiplex PCR, the repertoire was profiled, and TCRdb retains in-frame clones only, with some absent. This sample has over 90,000 clones, with approximately 64% found just once. Sequencing was done on a sample of PBMCs. The receptor source for this set is a woman aged 45-65 years in good health and CMV-seronegative.

This clone was counted between two and nine times. This chain links TRBV5-8 with TRBJ1-5; D not resolved. The CDR3 consists of 17 residues. Looked up from germline, CDR1 is SGHTS and CDR2 is YDEGEE. Trimming pared 4 bases from V and 6 bases from J, leaving 23 bases between. The CDR3 region has the DNA TGTGCCAGCAGCCCGTTATCCGGGAGTGGGTTCGGTCAGCCCCAGCATTTT. Translated, it gives CASSPLSGSGFGQPQHF.

The V gene is TRBV19, the J gene TRBJ1-1; TRBD1 agrees at 10 bases. CDR3 length: 19 residues. V lost 6 bases to trimming and J lost 0 bases; unmatched junction nucleotides: 16. Germline V lookup: CDR1 LNHDA, CDR2 SQIVND (reference sequence). CDR3 sequence (DNA): TGTGCCAGTAGCGGACCGGGACAGGGGAACCCTAGGGTGAACACTGAAGCTTTCTTT. As protein: CASSGPGQGNPRVNTEAFF.

The rearrangement joins TRBV19 to TRBJ1-1; 8 bases match TRBD1. The V gene's germline CDR1 is LNHDA and CDR2 SQIVND (reference sequence). The CDR3 has 14 amino acids. Trimming took 3 bases from V and 5 from J; bases not matched to a gene: 5. In nucleotides, the CDR3 is TGTGCCAGTAGTATCCTGGACAGGGAGACTGAAGCTTTCTTT. Translated, it gives CASSILDRETEAFF.

V gene TRBV19 combines with J gene TRBJ1-4; D ambiguous. In germline, CDR1 is LNHDA, CDR2 SQIVND (reference sequence). The CDR3 covers 14 residues. Between the trimmed V and J ends, which lost 2 bases and 7 bases, there was a span of 11 bases. DNA of the CDR3: TGTGCCAGTAGTATATCCGAAGGAGTTGAAAAACTGTTTTTT. Amino acids: CASSISEGVEKLFF.